The rows below give T cell receptor beta chains drawn from one sample of a study of blood T cell repertoires in COVID-19. The protocol was immunoSEQ multiplex PCR, while the TCRdb copy is restricted to in-frame clones and leaves out a portion. The data show a few hundred thousand clones, about 86% seen once. The material sequenced was peripheral blood. These receptors all come from a woman aged 25 to 45 who had recovered from COVID-19. Each CDR3 is given with its conserved first and last residue. A D gene is named only where the DNA matches it firmly. Expanded clones are given a class, and other clones once, few, many or no size at all.

V gene: TRBV20-1
D gene: TRBD2
clone size: once
J gene: TRBJ2-1
CDR3 DNA: TGCAGTGCTAGTTGGCCGGGACTAGCTTCGCGCAATATACAGTTCTTC
CDR3 protein: CSASWPGLASRNIQFF

V gene: TRBV6-1
D gene: NA
clone size: NA
J gene: TRBJ1-5
CDR3 DNA: TGTGCCAGCAGTGTTCGACAGAAGGAGCAAGATCAGCCCCAGCATTTT
CDR3 protein: CASSVRQKEQDQPQHF

V gene: TRBV3-1/TRBV3-2
D gene: NA
clone size: once
J gene: TRBJ2-2
CDR3 DNA: TGTGCCAGCAGCGAAACTGCGGGATCTAACACCGGGGAGCTGTTTTTT
CDR3 protein: CASSETAGSNTGELFF

V gene: TRBV28
D gene: NA
clone size: NA
J gene: TRBJ2-3
CDR3 DNA: TGTGCCAGCAGTTTAAGGCAGGGTCCCACAGATACGCAGTATTTT
CDR3 protein: CASSLRQGPTDTQYF

V gene: TRBV9
D gene: NA
clone size: NA
J gene: TRBJ2-7
CDR3 DNA: TGTGCCAGCAGCGTTGGACTGTTAAACTCCTACGAGCAGTACTTC
CDR3 protein: CASSVGLLNSYEQYF

V gene: TRBV13
D gene: NA
clone size: NA
J gene: TRBJ2-7
CDR3 DNA: TGTGCCAGCAGCTTTGACGGCAGGCCGTCCTACGAGCAGTACTTC
CDR3 protein: CASSFDGRPSYEQYF

V gene: TRBV4-3
D gene: TRBD1
clone size: NA
J gene: TRBJ1-4
CDR3 DNA: TGCGCCAGCAGCCAAGATCCCCCAGGGGGAAATGTTAATGAAAAACTGTTTTTT
CDR3 protein: CASSQDPPGGNVNEKLFF

V gene: TRBV7-2
D gene: NA
clone size: few
J gene: TRBJ2-7
CDR3 DNA: TGTGCCAGCAGCTTAGGCCAGGGTTACAAGCAGTACTTC
CDR3 protein: CASSLGQGYKQYF

V gene: TRBV24-1
D gene: TRBD2
clone size: NA
J gene: TRBJ2-2
CDR3 DNA: TGTGCCACCAGTGATTTAGCGGGGGCCGGGGAGCTGTTTTTT
CDR3 protein: CATSDLAGAGELFF

V gene: TRBV10-3
D gene: NA
clone size: medium-sized
J gene: TRBJ1-5
CDR3 DNA: TGTGCCATCAGTGAGTCGTATTCGGATCAGCCCCAGCATTTT
CDR3 protein: CAISESYSDQPQHF

V gene: TRBV18
D gene: NA
clone size: NA
J gene: TRBJ1-3
CDR3 DNA: TGTGCCAGCTCACCACGGTTGCCAGGCGATACTTCTGGAAACACCATATATTTT
CDR3 protein: CASSPRLPGDTSGNTIYF

V gene: TRBV20-1
D gene: NA
clone size: NA
J gene: TRBJ1-1
CDR3 DNA: TGCAGTGTTGGGCTTCGGGGGGCGGCTTTCTTT
CDR3 protein: CSVGLRGAAFF

V gene: TRBV11-2
D gene: NA
clone size: NA
J gene: TRBJ2-1
CDR3 DNA: TGTGCCAGCAGCGCACTCGGAGCGCTCAATGAGCAGTTCTTC
CDR3 protein: CASSALGALNEQFF

V gene: TRBV27
D gene: TRBD2
clone size: NA
J gene: TRBJ2-3
CDR3 DNA: TGTGCCAGCAGTCTGTCGGCTAGCGGGGGGGCTATAGATACGCAGTATTTT
CDR3 protein: CASSLSASGGAIDTQYF

V gene: TRBV11-3
D gene: NA
clone size: NA
J gene: TRBJ2-3
CDR3 DNA: TGTGCCAGCAGCTTAGGTGGCGCCGGGTACAGGGTCACAGATACGCAGTATTTT
CDR3 protein: CASSLGGAGYRVTDTQYF

V gene: TRBV3-1/TRBV3-2
D gene: NA
clone size: NA
J gene: TRBJ2-3
CDR3 DNA: TGTGCCAGCAGCCAAGAAGCCCGGACAGCGTATATCGATACGCAGTATTTT
CDR3 protein: CASSQEARTAYIDTQYF

V gene: TRBV7-9
D gene: TRBD1
clone size: NA
J gene: TRBJ1-1
CDR3 DNA: TGTGCCAGCAGCGCTAGACAGGGAGAGGCTTTCTTT
CDR3 protein: CASSARQGEAFF

V gene: TRBV5-1
D gene: TRBD1
clone size: once
J gene: TRBJ1-5
CDR3 DNA: TGCGCCAGCAGCACCGGGACAGGAGACAATCAGCCCCAGCATTTT
CDR3 protein: CASSTGTGDNQPQHF

V gene: TRBV7-3
D gene: TRBD1
clone size: few
J gene: TRBJ2-5
CDR3 DNA: TGTGCCAGCAGCGTCAGGGGGCGAGAGACCCAGTACTTC
CDR3 protein: CASSVRGRETQYF

V gene: TRBV4-1
D gene: NA
clone size: once
J gene: TRBJ1-2
CDR3 DNA: TGCGCCAGCAGCCAAGAGCGGGTTAGGGGCTACACCTTC
CDR3 protein: CASSQERVRGYTF

V gene: TRBV27
D gene: NA
clone size: NA
J gene: TRBJ2-2
CDR3 DNA: TGTGCCAGCGCCCCCCTTATTGTGCCAGCGCAAGGGGAGCTGTTTTTT
CDR3 protein: CASAPLIVPAQGELFF

V gene: TRBV7-9
D gene: NA
clone size: few
J gene: TRBJ1-4
CDR3 DNA: TGTGCCAGCAGCCCAGGGTGGGGAAATGCCGAAAAACTGTTTTTT
CDR3 protein: CASSPGWGNAEKLFF

V gene: TRBV30
D gene: NA
clone size: NA
J gene: TRBJ1-1
CDR3 DNA: TGTGCCTGGGGCATTTTGGGCGCTGAAGCTTTCTTT
CDR3 protein: CAWGILGAEAFF

V gene: TRBV5-4
D gene: NA
clone size: NA
J gene: TRBJ2-5
CDR3 DNA: TGTGCCAGCAGCTTGGGGGGGCCGCAGACCCAGTACTTC
CDR3 protein: CASSLGGPQTQYF

V gene: TRBV10-1
D gene: NA
clone size: NA
J gene: TRBJ2-4
CDR3 DNA: TGCGCCAGCAGTGTTCCGGGGGTGGACATTCAGTACTTC
CDR3 protein: CASSVPGVDIQYF

V gene: TRBV11-2
D gene: NA
clone size: NA
J gene: TRBJ2-7
CDR3 DNA: TGTGCCAGCAGCTTAGACACCTACGAGCAGTACTTC
CDR3 protein: CASSLDTYEQYF

V gene: TRBV28
D gene: TRBD1
clone size: NA
J gene: TRBJ1-1
CDR3 DNA: TGTGCCAGCAGTTTCATTCCGGACAGGGGTCCTAACACTGAAGCTTTCTTT
CDR3 protein: CASSFIPDRGPNTEAFF

V gene: TRBV5-6
D gene: NA
clone size: NA
J gene: TRBJ1-2
CDR3 DNA: TGTGCCAGCAGCTTCCTTTTGGGCTACACCTTC
CDR3 protein: CASSFLLGYTF

V gene: TRBV7-2
D gene: TRBD2
clone size: NA
J gene: TRBJ2-3
CDR3 DNA: TGTGCCAGCAGCTTCTCTAGCGGGAGCACAGATACGCAGTATTTT
CDR3 protein: CASSFSSGSTDTQYF

V gene: TRBV6-6
D gene: TRBD1
clone size: NA
J gene: TRBJ2-1
CDR3 DNA: TGTGCCAGCAGTTACCTACCGACAGGGGGACTGAGTGAGCAGTTCTTC
CDR3 protein: CASSYLPTGGLSEQFF

V gene: TRBV3-1/TRBV3-2
D gene: NA
clone size: NA
J gene: TRBJ2-7
CDR3 DNA: TGTGCCAGCAGCCCCGGTCCCTACGAGCAGTACTTC
CDR3 protein: CASSPGPYEQYF

V gene: TRBV3-1/TRBV3-2
D gene: NA
clone size: once
J gene: TRBJ2-7
CDR3 DNA: TGTGCCAGCAGCCAAGATCCGGCTTCGTCTGCGGACTACGAGCAGTACTTC
CDR3 protein: CASSQDPASSADYEQYF

V gene: TRBV11-2
D gene: NA
clone size: NA
J gene: TRBJ2-7
CDR3 DNA: TGTGCCAGCAGCTTAGGTTTTAATCCCAGGGGACCCTACGAGCAGTACTTC
CDR3 protein: CASSLGFNPRGPYEQYF

V gene: TRBV5-6
D gene: TRBD1
clone size: NA
J gene: TRBJ1-1
CDR3 DNA: TGTGCCAGCGAGGGGGCTAGGGGCACTGAAGCTTTCTTT
CDR3 protein: CASEGARGTEAFF

V gene: TRBV18
D gene: NA
clone size: NA
J gene: TRBJ2-2
CDR3 DNA: TGTGCCAGCTCACCAAACACCTACACCGGGGAGCTGTTTTTT
CDR3 protein: CASSPNTYTGELFF

V gene: TRBV27
D gene: NA
clone size: NA
J gene: TRBJ1-1
CDR3 DNA: TGTGCCAGCAGTTTACAGGTCGGCACTGAAGCTTTCTTT
CDR3 protein: CASSLQVGTEAFF

V gene: TRBV11-2
D gene: TRBD1
clone size: NA
J gene: TRBJ2-6
CDR3 DNA: TGTGCCAGCATCAAGTCTCAGGGGGCGATCGGGGCCAACGTCCTGACTTTC
CDR3 protein: CASIKSQGAIGANVLTF

V gene: TRBV9
D gene: TRBD1
clone size: once
J gene: TRBJ2-5
CDR3 DNA: TGTGCCAGCAGTATGGGACAGAAAAAAGAGACCCAGTACTTC
CDR3 protein: CASSMGQKKETQYF